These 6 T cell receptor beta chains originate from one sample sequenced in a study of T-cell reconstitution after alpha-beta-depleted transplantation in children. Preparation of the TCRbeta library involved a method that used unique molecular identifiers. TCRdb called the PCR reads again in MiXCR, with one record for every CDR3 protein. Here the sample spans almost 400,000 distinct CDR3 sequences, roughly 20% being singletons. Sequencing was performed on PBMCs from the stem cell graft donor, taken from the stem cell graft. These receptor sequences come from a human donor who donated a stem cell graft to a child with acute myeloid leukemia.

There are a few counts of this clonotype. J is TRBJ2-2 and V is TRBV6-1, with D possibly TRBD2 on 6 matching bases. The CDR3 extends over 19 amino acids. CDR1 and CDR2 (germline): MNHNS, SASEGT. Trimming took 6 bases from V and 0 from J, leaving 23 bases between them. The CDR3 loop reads CASRRDSGLFYANTGELFF. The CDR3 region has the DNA TGTGCCAGCAGGCGAGACTCGGGACTCTTTTACGCGAACACCGGGGAGCTGTTTTTT.

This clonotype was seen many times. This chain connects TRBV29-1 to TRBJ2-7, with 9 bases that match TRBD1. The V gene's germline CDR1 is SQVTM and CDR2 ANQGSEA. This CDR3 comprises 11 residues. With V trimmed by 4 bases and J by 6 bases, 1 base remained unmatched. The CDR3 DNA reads TGCAGCGTTGGGACAGGGGCCGAGCAGTACTTC. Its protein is CSVGTGAEQYF.

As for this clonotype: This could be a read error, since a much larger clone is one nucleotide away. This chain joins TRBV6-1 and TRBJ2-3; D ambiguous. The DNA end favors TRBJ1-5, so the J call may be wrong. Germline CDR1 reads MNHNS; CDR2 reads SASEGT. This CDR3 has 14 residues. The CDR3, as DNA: TGTGCCAGCAGAGAAGCGGGAGTTATAGATACGCAGCATTTT. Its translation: CASREAGVIDTQHF.

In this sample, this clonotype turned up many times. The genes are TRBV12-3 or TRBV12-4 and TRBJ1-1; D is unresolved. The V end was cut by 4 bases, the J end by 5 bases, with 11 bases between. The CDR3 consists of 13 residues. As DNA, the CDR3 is TGTGCCAGCAGTTCGGGGTCAGGAACTGAAGCTTTCTTT. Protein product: CASSSGSGTEAFF.

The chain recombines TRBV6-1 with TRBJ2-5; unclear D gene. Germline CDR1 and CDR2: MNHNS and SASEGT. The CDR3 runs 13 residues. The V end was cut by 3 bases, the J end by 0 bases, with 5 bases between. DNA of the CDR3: TGTGCCAGCAGTGAGCGGTACCAAGAGACCCAGTACTTC. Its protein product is CASSERYQETQYF.

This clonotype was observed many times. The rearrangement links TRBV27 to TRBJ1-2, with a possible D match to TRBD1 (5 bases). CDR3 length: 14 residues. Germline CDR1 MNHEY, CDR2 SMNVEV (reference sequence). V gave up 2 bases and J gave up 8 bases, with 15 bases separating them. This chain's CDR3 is CASSLKWEGAGYTF. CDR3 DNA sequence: TGTGCCAGCAGTTTAAAGTGGGAAGGGGCCGGCTACACCTTC.